This TCR beta chain was identified during a study of OX40 agonist ivuxolimab in advanced cancers. General study results and limits: CD8+ T cells averaged more expanded clones than CD4+.

Libraries were prepared by immunoSEQ multiplex PCR; TCRdb keeps only in-frame clonotypes and omits some of them. In the table there are roughly 35,000 clones, 92% of which are singletons. A word on this clone: Its specificity is unknown.

Germline loops: CDR1 MDHEN, CDR2 SYDVKM. V was pared by 8 bases and J by 0 bases, with 10 bases between. The CDR3 contains 14 residues. The sequence came from an adult with an advanced solid tumor such as melanoma, head and neck, liver or kidney cancer. The input for sequencing was CD4+ or CD8+ T cells sorted from blood, taken in a trial of the OX40 agonist ivuxolimab. The rearrangement uses TRBV28 and TRBJ2-2, with D tentatively TRBD2 (6 bases). CDR3 loop: CASGGISNTGELFF. Written as DNA, the CDR3 is TGTGCCAGCGGAGGGATCTCGAACACCGGGGAGCTGTTTTTT.